Below are 23 T cell receptor beta chains sequenced from a single sample in a study of beta chain features in type 1 diabetes. Sequencing targeted expressed TCRB transcripts, as all isolated RNA had been reverse transcribed. Clones were read by immunoSEQ multiplex PCR, and TCRdb kept only the in-frame ones, dropping some. The table includes under 950,000 clones, 15% to 20% detected once. Source material: naive CD4+ T cells from blood. The receptors here all came from a woman younger than 30 in good health.

This chain links TRBV27 with TRBJ1-5, with D maybe TRBD1 (5 bases). This CDR3 has 15 amino acids. Germline lookup yields CDR1 MNHEY and CDR2 SMNVEV (reference sequence). The V and J ends lost 5 bases and 3 bases respectively, with 14 bases between them. The CDR3: CASSAAGAYNQPQHF. The CDR3 bases are TGTGCCAGCAGTGCGGCCGGGGCTTACAATCAGCCCCAGCATTTT.

V and J are TRBV5-8 and TRBJ2-7; 7 bases match TRBD1. After removal of 1 base from V and 2 bases from J, the junction contained 3 bases not matched to a gene. CDR1 and CDR2 from the germline V gene are SGHTS and YDEGEE. The CDR3 has 14 amino acids. The CDR3 nucleotides read TGTGCCAGCAGCTTGAGAGGGGGCGCCTACGAGCAGTACTTC. It translates to CASSLRGGAYEQYF.

The chain couples TRBV4-1 to TRBJ2-7, with D tentatively TRBD1 or TRBD2 (5 bases each). This CDR3 contains 15 residues. The germline V gene has CDR1 MGHRA and CDR2 YSYEKL. V lost 0 bases, J lost 4 bases, and 13 bases lay in between. CDR3 sequence reads: CASSQDTRAGYEQYF. As DNA, the CDR3 is TGCGCCAGCAGCCAAGATACGAGGGCAGGGTACGAGCAGTACTTC.

The chain employs TRBV28 and TRBJ1-3; 9 positions match TRBD1. The CDR3 runs to 15 residues. Germline CDR1 is MDHEN and CDR2 is SYDVKM. V was clipped by 10 bases and J by 0 bases; unmatched bases: 7. This CDR3 reads CATVGQGSSGNTIYF. CDR3 DNA sequence: TGTGCCACAGTAGGACAGGGGAGCTCTGGAAACACCATATATTTT.

The genes are TRBV4-3 and TRBJ2-1; 7 bases agree with TRBD2. Germline CDR1 is LGHNA and CDR2 is YSLEER. This CDR3 region has 18 residues. J gave up 0 bases and V 0 bases, and 8 bases lay outside the gene matches. The CDR3 here is CASSQDMWRGSSYNEQFF. The CDR3 coding sequence is TGCGCCAGCAGCCAAGACATGTGGCGGGGGAGCTCCTACAATGAGCAGTTCTTC.

The rearrangement uses TRBV28 and TRBJ2-7; possible D gene TRBD2, 6 bases. CDR1 and CDR2 (germline): MDHEN, SYDVKM. The length of the CDR3 is 15 residues. V lost 5 bases and J lost 2, with 16 bases in between. The CDR3 loop is CASSTQGGIAYEQYF. CDR3 DNA sequence: TGTGCCAGCAGTACGCAGGGCGGGATCGCCTACGAGCAGTACTTC.

This clone was picked up a small number of times. The CDR3 bases are TGTGCCAGCAGCTTACGGGCGGGGGTCGGCTACGAGCAGTACTTC. Translated, it gives CASSLRAGVGYEQYF. The genes are TRBV13 and TRBJ2-7; TRBD2 agrees at 7 bases. V lost 2 bases, J lost 3 bases, and 7 bases stayed unmatched. Germline loops: CDR1 PRHDT, CDR2 FYEKMQ (reference sequence). The CDR3 spans 15 residues.

The chain joins TRBV27 to TRBJ2-1; 7 bases map to TRBD2. The V gene's germline CDR1 is MNHEY and CDR2 SMNVEV (reference sequence). CDR3 length: 16 residues. The CDR3 nucleotides read TGTGTACCAGCATTACGGCGGCCTAGCGGCTACAATGAGCAGTTCTTC. This encodes CVPALRRPSGYNEQFF.

This clone turned up a few times. V usage is TRBV29-1 and J usage is TRBJ2-3; D gene unclear. The V end was cut by 4 bases, the J end by 1 base, with 12 bases between. Germline lookup yields CDR1 SQVTM and CDR2 ANQGSEA. The CDR3 contains 14 residues. The CDR3 here is CSVGRGVRTDTQYF. The CDR3 coding sequence is TGCAGCGTTGGTCGCGGAGTACGCACAGATACGCAGTATTTT.

This clone was found a few times. The chain has TRBV27 and TRBJ2-7; 10 bases are shared with TRBD2. The CDR3 loop spans 14 amino acids. With 2 bases clipped from V and 8 bases from J, the junction kept 6 bases outside the gene matches. Germline V gene lookup returns CDR1 MNHEY and CDR2 SMNVEV (reference sequence). This CDR3 reads CASSLRLAGAQQYF. The CDR3 DNA reads TGTGCCAGCAGTTTACGGCTAGCGGGAGCCCAGCAGTACTTC.

The DNA for the CDR3 is TGCGCCAGCAGCGAGGCCGGGACAGGGGCCTACGAGCAGTACTTC. Its translation is CASSEAGTGAYEQYF. The rearrangement joins TRBV5-1 to TRBJ2-7, with 10 bases matching TRBD1. V was pared by 4 bases and J by 2 bases, with 6 bases of the junction left unmatched. Germline V gene lookup returns CDR1 SGHRS and CDR2 YFSETQ. This CDR3 is 15 amino acids long.

This clone showed up just a few times. The J gene is TRBJ2-2, the V gene TRBV7-2; 7 positions match TRBD2. The CDR3 length is 15 residues. The V gene's germline CDR1 is SGHTA and CDR2 FQGNSA. V lost 0 bases to trimming and J lost 5 bases; unmatched junction nucleotides: 3. The CDR3 here is CASSLARTSTGELFF. The CDR3 DNA is TGTGCCAGCAGCTTAGCGCGGACTAGTACCGGGGAGCTGTTTTTT.

The chain couples TRBV10-3 to TRBJ1-1; 10 bases match TRBD1. Per germline, CDR1 ENHRY and CDR2 SYGVKD. This CDR3 comprises 13 residues. The V segment lost 6 bases and the J segment 8 bases; nucleotides outside the gene matches: 6. The CDR3 loop is CAIRTGGEPEAFF. In DNA, the CDR3 is TGTGCCATCAGGACAGGGGGCGAGCCCGAAGCTTTCTTT.

This clone has only one observation. The V and J genes are TRBV18 and TRBJ2-3; a weak D match, TRBD1 (5 bases). CDR3 length: 15 amino acids. Germline V gives CDR1 KGHSH, CDR2 LQKENI. The V end lost 3 bases, the J end lost 4 bases, and 14 bases lay between the germline ends. The CDR3 spells CASSPRFQGADTQYF. In DNA form, the CDR3 reads TGTGCCAGCTCACCGCGATTCCAGGGTGCAGATACGCAGTATTTT.

V and J are TRBV29-1 and TRBJ1-2; D remains ambiguous. The ends were cut back, 7 bases at V and 4 bases at J, with 19 bases in the middle. This CDR3 has 14 amino acids. Germline V gene lookup returns CDR1 SQVTM and CDR2 ANQGSEA. The CDR3 spells CSAGSVARGYGYTF. The CDR3 DNA reads TGCAGCGCCGGGTCGGTAGCCCGTGGCTATGGCTACACCTTC. Using reference TRBV29-1 and TRBJ1-2 for the parts outside the CDR3, the full variable domain is SAVISQKPSRDICQRGTSLTIQCQVDSQVTMMFWYRQQPGQSLTLIATANQGSEATYESGFVIDKFPISRPNLTFSTLTVSNMSPEDSSIYLCSAGSVARGYGYTFGSGTRLTVV.

The gene calls are TRBV15 and TRBJ2-5, with D hard to call. The germline V gene has CDR1 LNHNV and CDR2 YYDKDF (reference sequence). The CDR3 totals 13 residues. V lost 0 bases to trimming and J lost 5 bases, with 7 bases between them. CDR3: CATSRDVGETQYF. The DNA for the CDR3 is TGTGCCACCAGCAGAGATGTCGGGGAGACCCAGTACTTC.

The chain uses TRBV10-3 and TRBJ2-1; no reliable D call. Trimming took off 2 bases at V and 8 bases at J, with 13 bases between the two ends. The CDR3 contains 14 residues. Germline lookup yields CDR1 ENHRY and CDR2 SYGVKD. The CDR3 spells CAISEAPPMDEQFF. CDR3 DNA sequence: TGTGCCATCAGTGAGGCCCCCCCGATGGATGAGCAGTTCTTC.

This clone has more than one count but fewer than ten. This chain links TRBV5-1 with TRBJ2-1; perhaps TRBD2 as D (5 bases). Trimming cost V 4 bases and J 3 bases, with 17 bases left between them. CDR1 is SGHRS and CDR2 is YFSETQ in the germline V gene. The CDR3 contains 16 residues. DNA for the CDR3: TGCGCCAGCAGCGAAAGCGGCCGGCCGGGCTACAATGAGCAGTTCTTC. Its translation: CASSESGRPGYNEQFF. The full variable domain, its missing parts supplied by reference TRBV5-1 and TRBJ2-1, is KAGVTQTPRYLIKTRGQQVTLSCSPISGHRSVSWYQQTPGQGLQFLFEYFSETQRNKGNFPGRFSGRQFSNSRSEMNVSTLELGDSALYLCASSESGRPGYNEQFFGPGTRLTVL.

This clone was observed a handful of times. The chain couples TRBV7-2 to TRBJ1-5, with 8 nucleotides matching TRBD1. V dropped 1 base and J dropped 4; count of bases not matched to a gene: 6. The CDR3 is 16 residues long. Germline V CDR1 and CDR2: SGHTA, FQGNSA. The CDR3 here is CASSLVGTGLNQPQHF. CDR3 nucleotide sequence: TGTGCCAGCAGCTTAGTGGGGACAGGACTAAATCAGCCCCAGCATTTT.

This clone showed up just a few times. V usage is TRBV10-3 and J usage is TRBJ1-1, with TRBD1 as a possible D gene (5 bases). There are 15 residues in the CDR3. Trimming stripped 4 bases from V and 1 base from J, with 13 bases between. The germline V gene has CDR1 ENHRY and CDR2 SYGVKD. The CDR3 sequence: CAISGSGRTNTEAFF. CDR3 DNA: TGTGCCATCAGTGGGTCGGGACGGACGAACACTGAAGCTTTCTTT.

In this sample, this clone turned up a few times. This CDR3 reads CASSYADYYEQYF. As DNA, the CDR3 is TGTGCCAGCAGTTACGCAGACTACTACGAGCAGTACTTC. The chain uses TRBV6-6 and TRBJ2-7; possible D gene TRBD2, 5 bases. Trimming pared 2 bases from V and 3 bases from J, leaving 8 bases between. The germline CDR1 and CDR2 sequences are MNHNY and SVGAGI (reference sequence). The CDR3 has 13 amino acids.

The J gene is TRBJ2-6, the V gene TRBV5-4; D may match TRBD1 or TRBD2 (5 bases each). CDR3 size: 17 residues. CDR1 and CDR2 (germline): SGHNT, YYREEE (reference sequence). V was pared by 4 bases and J by 0 bases, with 14 bases between. The chain's CDR3 is CASSAPGRTSGANVLTF. The CDR3 bases are TGTGCCAGCAGCGCACCGGGACGCACCTCTGGGGCCAACGTCCTGACTTTC.

The rearrangement uses TRBV9 and TRBJ2-2; D is unresolved. CDR3 length: 16 amino acids. Germline V gene lookup returns CDR1 SGDLS and CDR2 YYNGEE. Between the trimmed V and J ends, which lost 2 bases and 2 bases, there was a span of 13 bases. CDR3 bases: TGTGCCAGCAGCGTGGGTGTAGACACAAACACCGGGGAGCTGTTTTTT. Amino acid sequence: CASSVGVDTNTGELFF.